This T cell receptor (beta chain) came from a study of CD8+ T cells in alopecia areata. cDNA serving as the sequencing template came from extracted, reverse transcribed RNA. Clones were read by immunoSEQ multiplex PCR, and TCRdb kept only the in-frame ones, dropping some. Altogether roughly 150,000 clones are present, roughly 50% being singletons, with the ten largest covering 4% to 5.5%. V lost 0 bases and J 4 bases, leaving 10 bases between the germline ends. Germline values: CDR1 GTSNPN, CDR2 SVGIG (reference sequence). This CDR3 spans 14 amino acids. The TCR originated in a human donor in good health. Sequenced input: CD4+ T cells sorted from blood. The chain uses TRBV30 and TRBJ1-5; D is unresolved. CDR3 coding DNA: TGTGCCTGGAGTGTAACCCCAGGAAATCAGCCCCAGCATTTT. Translation gives CAWSVTPGNQPQHF. Together with reference TRBV30 and TRBJ1-5, the CDR3 gives the full variable domain: SQTIHQWPATLVQPVGSPLSLECTVEGTSNPNLYWYRQAAGRGLQLLFYSVGIGQISSEVPQNLSASRPQDRQFILSSKKLLLSDSGFYLCAWSVTPGNQPQHFGDGTRLSIL.